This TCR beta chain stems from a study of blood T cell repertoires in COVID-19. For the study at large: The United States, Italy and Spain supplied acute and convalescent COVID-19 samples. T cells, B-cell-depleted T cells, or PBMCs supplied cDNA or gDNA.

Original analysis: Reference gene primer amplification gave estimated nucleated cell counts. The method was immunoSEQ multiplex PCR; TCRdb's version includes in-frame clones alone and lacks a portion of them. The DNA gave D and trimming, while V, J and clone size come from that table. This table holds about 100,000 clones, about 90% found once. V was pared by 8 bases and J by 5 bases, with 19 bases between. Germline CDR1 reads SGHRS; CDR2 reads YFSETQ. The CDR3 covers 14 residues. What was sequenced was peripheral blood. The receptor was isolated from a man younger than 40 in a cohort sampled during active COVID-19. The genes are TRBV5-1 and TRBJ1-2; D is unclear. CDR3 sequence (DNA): TGCGCCAGAAAAGTAACCCGGGTCAAATATGGCTACACCTTC. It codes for CARKVTRVKYGYTF.